The present entry profiles one T cell receptor (beta chain) with its context. These data come from a study of blood T cell repertoires in COVID-19. Whole-study context: COVID-19 samples, acute and convalescent, were from the United States, Italy and Spain.

Germline V lookup: CDR1 MNHEY, CDR2 SMNVEV (reference sequence). The ends lost 6 bases at V and 1 base at J; junction bases unmatched: 11. CDR3 length: 19 amino acids. Study processing details: How many nucleated cells were present was estimated from reference gene primer amplification. Profiling relied on immunoSEQ multiplex PCR, and the TCRdb table lists in-frame clones only, not all of them. That table is the source of V, J and clone size, and D and trimming were worked out from the DNA. The sample includes under 300,000 clones, 70% to 90% seen only once; the top ten take 6.2%. Specimen: peripheral blood. The source is a man aged 55 to 70 with acute or convalescent COVID-19. The chain has TRBV27 and TRBJ2-1; 14 bases map to TRBD2. The CDR3 DNA reads as TGTGCCAGCAGCATGACTAGCGGGAGGGCCTTGGGATCCTACAATGAGCAGTTCTTC. It is translated as CASSMTSGRALGSYNEQFF.